This T cell receptor (beta chain) was documented in a study of T cells expressing NK-cell markers. The CDR3 covers 11 residues. Germline V gene data show CDR1 as SQVTM and CDR2 as ANQGSEA. Each CDR3 protein gets one entry in TCRdb, which reprocessed the 5' RACE reads and gives no DNA. The sample totals some 150,000 distinct CDR3 sequences. The V call is TRBV29-1, the J call TRBJ2-2. Sample: blood T cells: a sorted CD56 or NKG2C T cell subset, CD4+ or CD8+ T cells, or bulk PBMC T cells (not recorded which). The sequence was collected from a man aged 18 to 29 in good health. The CDR3 sequence is CSAAGTGELFF.